These T cell receptor beta chains were read from a single sample in a study of CD8 T cells in ankylosing spondylitis. TCRdb used MiXCR to reprocess the 5' RACE reads, holding one entry per CDR3 protein. The sample includes about 240,000 distinct CDR3 sequences, 7.5% to 9% of them seen just once. The sequenced sample was blood, either unsorted or a sorted T cell fraction (not recorded which). These receptors all stem from a male donor with ankylosing spondylitis or in good health (not recorded which). Each CDR3 is given without its conserved first and last residue. Some rows have no size entry. The others give once, few or many, or a class for an expanded clone.

j_call,v_call,cdr3_length,clone_size,cdr3_aa
TRBJ2-4,TRBV5-6,17,many,ASSSRVGQKALAKNIQY
TRBJ2-1,TRBV29-1,12,many,SVAVGASYNEQF
TRBJ2-7,TRBV12-3/TRBV12-4,11,many,ASSRDLLYEQY
TRBJ2-6,TRBV18,15,many,ASSPPTGPTGANVLT
TRBJ1-2,TRBV5-1,13,many,ASSLYRGQDYGYT
TRBJ1-1,TRBV6-4,11,many,ASSDRENTEAF
TRBJ2-1,TRBV7-2,12,few,ASSLGTNYNEQF
TRBJ1-2,TRBV7-3,14,many,ASSLIGTSTNYGYT
TRBJ1-1,TRBV3-1,13,many,ASSQERGSNTEAF
TRBJ2-5,TRBV11-2,17,few,ASSPGTSWGLPYQETQY
TRBJ2-3,TRBV29-1,12,.,SVGGRAGVDTQY
TRBJ1-1,TRBV11-2,16,many,ASSLKVSRGEINTEAF
TRBJ2-1,TRBV28,20,.,ASSSPLATGILAGVSYNEQF
TRBJ2-4,TRBV14,14,many,ASSQRTGYAKNIQY
TRBJ1-1,TRBV7-9,10,many,ASSLTRGEAF
TRBJ2-3,TRBV30,10,.,AGGAGTDTQY
TRBJ2-1,TRBV20-1,11,many,SARWAGNNEQF
TRBJ2-3,TRBV19,14,.,ASSIDPSGRRDTQY
TRBJ2-1,TRBV20-1,12,many,SASRLAGGPEQF
TRBJ2-2,TRBV6-1,13,many,ASSELAGDVGELF
TRBJ2-3,TRBV3-1,14,many,ASSYTGTALADTQY
TRBJ1-5,TRBV9,11,many,ASSVEGGQPQH
TRBJ2-5,TRBV7-2,12,.,ASSHLTRSETQY
TRBJ1-2,TRBV7-9,11,.,ASTGQGNYGYT
TRBJ1-2,TRBV7-9,12,many,ASSLAVEENGYT
TRBJ2-3,TRBV12-3/TRBV12-4,12,many,ASSLVGPTDTQY
TRBJ2-1,TRBV5-1,12,many,ASSLGGPLNEQF
TRBJ1-3,TRBV4-3,14,.,ASSQDQSRSGNTIY
TRBJ1-6,TRBV6-1,13,many,ASRDRGKYNSPLH
TRBJ2-7,TRBV4-2,14,.,ASSQELAYPTYEQY
TRBJ2-1,TRBV5-1,16,many,ASSLDSLVAGGYNEQF
TRBJ1-1,TRBV20-1,13,.,SARDHGGAGTEAF
TRBJ2-7,TRBV5-8,11,few,ASNGQGPYEQY
TRBJ2-6,TRBV4-3,14,many,ASRSGRESGANVLT
TRBJ2-7,TRBV20-1,9,many,SAQGLGEQY
TRBJ2-7,TRBV7-2,12,.,ASSSRGTANEQY
TRBJ1-1,TRBV12-3/TRBV12-4,13,.,ASSTGQGANTEAF
TRBJ2-1,TRBV7-9,12,few,ASSLRDRSHEQF
TRBJ2-7,TRBV20-1,14,few,SARPAPGQGTYEQY
TRBJ1-1,TRBV5-6,13,many,ASSAETANRGEAF
TRBJ2-2,TRBV7-9,14,many,ASSSDPSRQGGELF